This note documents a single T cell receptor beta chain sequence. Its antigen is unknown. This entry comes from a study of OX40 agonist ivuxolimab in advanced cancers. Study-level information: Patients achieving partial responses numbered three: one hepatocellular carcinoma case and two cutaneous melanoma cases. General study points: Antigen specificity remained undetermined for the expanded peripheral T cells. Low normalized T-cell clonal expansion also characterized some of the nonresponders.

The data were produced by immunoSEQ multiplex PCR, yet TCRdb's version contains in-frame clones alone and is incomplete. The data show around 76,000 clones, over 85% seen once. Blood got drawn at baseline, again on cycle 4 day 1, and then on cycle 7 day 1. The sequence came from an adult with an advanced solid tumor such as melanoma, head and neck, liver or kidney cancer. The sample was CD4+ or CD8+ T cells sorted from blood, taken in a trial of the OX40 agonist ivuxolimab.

The CDR3 DNA follows: TGTGCCAGCAGGACCGGACAGCTAAATCAGCCCCAGCATTTT. Translating it yields CASRTGQLNQPQHF. The chain links TRBV27 to TRBJ1-5; a possible D gene is TRBD1 (6 bases). The germline V gene has CDR1 MNHEY and CDR2 SMNVEV (reference sequence). Between the trimmed V and J ends, which lost 6 bases and 4 bases, there was a span of 13 bases. The CDR3 extends over 14 amino acids.